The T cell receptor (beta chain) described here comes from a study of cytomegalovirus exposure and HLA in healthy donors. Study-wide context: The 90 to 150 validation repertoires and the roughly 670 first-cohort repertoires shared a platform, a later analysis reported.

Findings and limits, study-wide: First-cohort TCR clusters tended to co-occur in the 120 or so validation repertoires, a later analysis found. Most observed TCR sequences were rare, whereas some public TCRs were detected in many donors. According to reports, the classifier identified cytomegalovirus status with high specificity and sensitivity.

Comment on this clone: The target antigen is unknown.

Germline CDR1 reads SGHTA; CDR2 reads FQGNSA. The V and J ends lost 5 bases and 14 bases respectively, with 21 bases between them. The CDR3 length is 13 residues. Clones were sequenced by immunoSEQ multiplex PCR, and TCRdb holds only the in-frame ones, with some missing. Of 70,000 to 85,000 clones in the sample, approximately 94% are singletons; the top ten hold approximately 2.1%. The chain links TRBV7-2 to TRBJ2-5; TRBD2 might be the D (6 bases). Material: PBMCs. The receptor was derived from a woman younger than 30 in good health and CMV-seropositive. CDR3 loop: CASSPIRGSGSYF. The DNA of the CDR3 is TGTGCCAGCAGCCCGATTAGAGGGAGCGGGTCCTACTTC.